Each of the 27 T cell receptor beta chains below was sequenced from the same sample in a study of blood T cells in healthy people across ages. For the second PCR, which ran for 7 to 11 cycles, a sample-barcoded 5' primer and a J-beta primer mix were used. TCRdb called the 5' RACE reads again in MiXCR, with one record for every CDR3 protein. The sample lists about 640,000 distinct CDR3 sequences; about 54% were seen once. Sequencing was done on a sample of blood. These receptors originate from a man aged 60 to 69 in good health.

CDR3 bases: TGTGCCAGCAGTGAGTTGGGATCGTCCAACCCCTTCGCACCCCTCCACTTT. This translates into CASSELGSSNPFAPLHF. The chain has TRBV25-1 and TRBJ1-6; D is unclear. Looked up from germline, CDR1 is MGHDK and CDR2 is SYGVNS. CDR3 length: 17 amino acids. V lost 3 bases and J lost 11, with 23 bases in between.

This clonotype was detected only once. The chain employs TRBV5-1 and TRBJ2-3; the D call may be TRBD1 or TRBD2 (5 bases each). CDR1 is SGHRS, CDR2 YFSETQ, per germline. Deletions cut 4 bases from V and 5 bases from J, with 14 bases between. CDR3 length: 14 residues. The CDR3: CASSRVHGGDTQYF. In DNA, the CDR3 is TGCGCCAGCAGCAGGGTCCATGGGGGAGATACGCAGTATTTT. The whole variable domain, remainder taken from reference TRBV5-1 and TRBJ2-3, is KAGVTQTPRYLIKTRGQQVTLSCSPISGHRSVSWYQQTPGQGLQFLFEYFSETQRNKGNFPGRFSGRQFSNSRSEMNVSTLELGDSALYLCASSRVHGGDTQYFGPGTRLTVL.

CDR3: CASLRATGHGGETQYF. The CDR3 region has the DNA TGTGCCAGCCTAAGGGCGACAGGGCACGGGGGGGAGACCCAGTACTTC. The chain employs TRBV11-2 and TRBJ2-5; D may be TRBD1 or TRBD2 (7 bases each). With 8 bases removed from V and 5 bases from J, the gap between germline ends came to 24 bases. CDR1 is SGHAT and CDR2 is FQNNGV in the germline V gene. The CDR3 runs to 16 residues.

Regarding this clonotype: One base away lies a much larger clone, so this may be a sequencing read error. V is TRBV20-1 and J is TRBJ2-1; D may be TRBD2 (5 bases). This CDR3 comprises 15 residues. V was shortened by 0 bases and J by 13 bases, with 22 bases between the two germline ends. Germline lookup yields CDR1 DFQATT and CDR2 SNEGSKA (reference sequence). The CDR3 is CSARDLRLAEETQFF. CDR3 nucleotides: TGCAGTGCTAGAGATCTGCGGCTAGCCGAAGAGACCCAGTTCTTC.

This chain connects TRBV10-3 to TRBJ2-7; D not resolved. This CDR3 region has 16 residues. Trimming shortened V by 0 bases and J by 1 base, and 13 bases separated the two germline ends. CDR1 is ENHRY, CDR2 SYGVKD, per germline. As DNA, the CDR3 is TGTGCCATCAGTGAGTCGGCTAGGCCGGCGTCCTACGAGCAGTACTTC. It yields the protein CAISESARPASYEQYF.

V is TRBV5-6 and J is TRBJ2-1, with D unresolved. This CDR3 is 15 amino acids long. The germline V and J ends were trimmed by 3 bases and 12 bases, with 22 bases remaining between them. In germline, CDR1 is SGHDT, CDR2 YYEEEE. The CDR3 is CASSSIGSHLSVQFF. The CDR3 nucleotides are TGTGCCAGCAGCTCCATTGGGTCACATTTGAGTGTGCAGTTCTTC.

This clonotype was seen just once. The chain is built from TRBV6-5 and TRBJ1-1; D may be TRBD1 (5 bases). The germline V gene encodes CDR1 MNHEY and CDR2 SVGAGI. Trimming pared 0 bases from V and 12 bases from J, leaving 8 bases between. The CDR3 length is 11 residues. CDR3: CASSYSGGSFF. For the CDR3, the DNA is TGTGCCAGCAGTTACTCCGGGGGATCTTTCTTT.

The chain carries TRBV5-1 and TRBJ1-4, with TRBD1 as a possible D gene (6 bases). Per germline, CDR1 SGHRS and CDR2 YFSETQ. The CDR3 is 14 amino acids. Trimming took 5 bases from V and 7 from J, leaving 15 bases between them. The CDR3 loop reads CASRVAGEAEKLFF. The CDR3 coding sequence is TGCGCCAGCAGGGTGGCAGGGGAGGCTGAAAAACTGTTTTTT.

This chain connects TRBV6-6 to TRBJ2-7; tentatively, D is TRBD1 (6 bases). Germline V gives CDR1 MNHNY, CDR2 SVGAGI (reference sequence). The V and J ends lost 0 bases and 2 bases respectively, with 11 bases between them. The length of the CDR3 is 15 residues. CDR3 loop: CASSYSSDSPYEQYF. The CDR3 bases are TGTGCCAGCAGTTACTCATCGGACAGCCCCTACGAGCAGTACTTC.

Only a few counts were recorded for this clonotype. The chain combines TRBV24-1 with TRBJ2-4, with 7 nucleotides matching TRBD2. The CDR3 has 15 amino acids. After removal of 3 bases from V and 3 bases from J, the junction contained 4 bases not matched to a gene. The germline gives CDR1 KGHDR, CDR2 SFDVKD. CDR3 loop: CATSDGGVGKNIQYF. DNA for the CDR3: TGTGCCACCAGTGATGGGGGGGTAGGCAAAAACATTCAGTACTTC.

CDR3 coding DNA: TGTGCCAGCAGCCAGGGCACAGGGGCGTATAGCACAGATACGCAGTATTTT. This gives the protein CASSQGTGAYSTDTQYF. V is TRBV4-2 and J is TRBJ2-3; the match to TRBD1 covers 7 bases. Trimming removed 3 bases from V and 0 bases from J; junction bases left unmatched: 9. Germline assignment: CDR1 LGHNA and CDR2 YNFKEQ. CDR3 length equals 17 residues.

V gene TRBV18 combines with J gene TRBJ2-5, with 9 bases lining up with TRBD2. V shed 0 bases and J 2 bases; nucleotides not matched to a gene: 7. This CDR3 has 17 amino acids. Germline V gives CDR1 KGHSH, CDR2 LQKENI. CDR3 DNA: TGTGCCAGCTCACCACCTGGTCGAGCGGGGGGACAAGAGACCCAGTACTTC. Translating gives CASSPPGRAGGQETQYF.

The chain couples TRBV29-1 to TRBJ2-1; 10 nucleotides align to TRBD1. Germline values: CDR1 SQVTM, CDR2 ANQGSEA. Trimming cost V 7 bases and J 1 base; bases outside gene matches: 7. The CDR3 runs to 15 residues. The CDR3 DNA follows: TGCAGCGGGGACAGGGGAATGGGGTCCTACAATGAGCAGTTCTTC. Translated, it gives CSGDRGMGSYNEQFF.

V usage is TRBV4-1 and J usage is TRBJ1-5; 9 bases align to TRBD1. The V segment lost 2 bases and the J segment 6 bases; nucleotides outside the gene matches: 5. The CDR3 is made up of 15 amino acids. Germline CDR1 is MGHRA and CDR2 is YSYEKL. CDR3 DNA: TGCGCCAGCAGCCAACCGGGACAGGGCGGTCAGCCCCAGCATTTT. This sequence encodes CASSQPGQGGQPQHF.

This clonotype has more than one count but fewer than ten. The chain links TRBV7-7 to TRBJ2-7, with TRBD2 matching over 8 bases. The trim removed 3 bases at V and 7 bases at J, leaving 5 bases unmatched. The CDR3 is 13 residues long. CDR1 is SSHAT, CDR2 FNYEAQ, per germline (reference sequence). CDR3 sequence reads: CASSFQAGDEQYF. The CDR3 DNA follows: TGTGCCAGCAGCTTCCAAGCGGGGGATGAGCAGTACTTC.

Only a few counts were recorded for this clonotype. The chain uses TRBV6-6 and TRBJ2-3; maybe TRBD2 (6 bases). V was clipped by 6 bases and J by 3 bases, with 10 bases between them. The germline gives CDR1 MNHNY, CDR2 SVGAGI (reference sequence). This CDR3 contains 13 residues. The CDR3 DNA sequence: TGTGCCAGCAGAACCGGGACTACAGATACGCAGTATTTT. Its protein is CASRTGTTDTQYF.

The rearrangement joins TRBV29-1 to TRBJ2-7, with a weak D call TRBD1 (5 bases). The CDR3 has 11 residues. Deletions cut 4 bases from V and 1 base from J, with 5 bases between. Germline CDR1 and CDR2: SQVTM and ANQGSEA. The CDR3: CSVGQSYEQYF. CDR3 DNA sequence: TGCAGCGTTGGACAGTCCTACGAGCAGTACTTC.

This clonotype is a singleton in its sample. The chain couples TRBV12-3 or TRBV12-4 to TRBJ1-4; a weak D match, TRBD1 (5 bases). Trimming removed 3 bases at V and 12 bases at J, with 17 bases between. The CDR3 is 14 residues long. CDR3 residues: CASSLYQGVDQLFF. The CDR3 DNA is TGTGCCAGCAGTTTGTATCAGGGCGTTGATCAACTGTTTTTT.

V gene TRBV24-1 combines with J gene TRBJ2-1; TRBD1 is a possible D gene (6 bases). This CDR3 contains 13 residues. CDR1 and CDR2 (germline): KGHDR, SFDVKD. V lost 4 bases and J 13 bases, leaving 16 bases between the germline ends. The CDR3 DNA sequence: TGTGCCACCAGTGACAAACAGGGAAAAGGACAGTTCTTC. Its translation is CATSDKQGKGQFF.

The chain has TRBV20-1 and TRBJ2-3, with D unresolved. V was cut by 0 bases and J by 2 bases, with 15 bases left in between. Per germline, CDR1 DFQATT and CDR2 SNEGSKA (reference sequence). This CDR3 is built from 16 residues. Here the CDR3 DNA reads TGCAGTGCTAGAGATACCCGCGCATCCGCCACAGATACGCAGTATTTT. Protein sequence: CSARDTRASATDTQYF.

V usage is TRBV2 and J usage is TRBJ1-5; unclear D gene. Trimming shortened V by 4 bases and J by 0 bases, and 4 bases separated the two germline ends. Germline V lookup: CDR1 SNHLY, CDR2 FYNNEI. The CDR3 has 13 residues. CDR3 loop: CASSGYSNQPQHF. The DNA for the CDR3 is TGTGCCAGCAGTGGATATAGCAATCAGCCCCAGCATTTT.

This clonotype was observed a handful of times. The chain carries TRBV7-8 and TRBJ1-5; TRBD1 is a possible D gene (5 bases). Germline CDR1 SGHVS, CDR2 FQNEAQ. Trimming shortened V by 5 bases and J by 2 bases, and 16 bases separated the two germline ends. The CDR3 spans 16 residues. CDR3 residues: CASSLTGGPGNQPQHF. The CDR3, as DNA: TGTGCCAGCAGCCTCACCGGGGGTCCGGGCAATCAGCCCCAGCATTTT.

The gene calls are TRBV10-3 and TRBJ2-1; TRBD2 matches at 11 bases. The CDR3 sequence is 16 residues long. V dropped 0 bases and J dropped 12; count of bases not matched to a gene: 10. The V gene's germline CDR1 is ENHRY and CDR2 SYGVKD. The CDR3 loop is CAISESLSGGAYGQFF. Written as DNA, the CDR3 is TGTGCCATCAGTGAGTCTCTTAGCGGGGGGGCCTATGGGCAGTTCTTC.

This chain joins TRBV15 and TRBJ1-5; D may be TRBD1 (6 bases). CDR3 length: 15 residues. Per the germline V gene, CDR1 is LNHNV and CDR2 is YYDKDF (reference sequence). With 6 bases removed from V and 6 bases from J, the gap between germline ends came to 18 bases. Here the CDR3 reads CATRPRHREGQPQHF. In DNA, the CDR3 is TGTGCCACCAGACCTAGGCACAGGGAAGGTCAGCCCCAGCATTTT.

The V and J genes are TRBV12-3 or TRBV12-4 and TRBJ1-2; perhaps TRBD1 as D (6 bases). V was trimmed by 7 bases and J by 6 bases, leaving 15 bases between them. This CDR3 contains 13 residues. CDR3 residues: CASNTQGLDGYTF. The CDR3 nucleotides are TGTGCCAGCAACACCCAGGGGTTGGATGGCTACACCTTC.

A few counts support this clonotype. CDR3 bases: TGTGCCAGCAGTGAGACGCCGGGAAACATTCAGTACTTC. It translates to CASSETPGNIQYF. The chain carries TRBV2 and TRBJ2-4; D is undetermined. The CDR3 sequence is 13 residues long. Germline loops: CDR1 SNHLY, CDR2 FYNNEI. V was trimmed by 3 bases and J by 6 bases, leaving 9 bases between them.

The CDR3: CASSLGLAGVHKQFF. Here the CDR3 DNA reads TGTGCCAGCAGTTTGGGTCTAGCGGGGGTACATAAGCAGTTCTTC. V gene TRBV12-3 or TRBV12-4 combines with J gene TRBJ2-1; 10 bases align to TRBD2. The CDR3 sequence is 15 residues long. V lost 3 bases, J lost 11 bases, and 10 bases stayed unmatched.